A single T cell receptor (beta chain) is shown here with its context. The record originates from a study of cytomegalovirus exposure and HLA in healthy donors. Vbeta (60) and Jbeta (13) primers were used in the PCR. Here immunoSEQ multiplex PCR was the method, and the copy in TCRdb shows in-frame clones only, minus some. The table lists approximately 98,000 clones, around 80% of them singletons. CDR1 and CDR2 from the germline V gene are MGHDK and SYGVNS. The CDR3 is made up of 13 amino acids. V lost 3 bases and J 4 bases, leaving 9 bases between the germline ends. The receptor's source is a man aged 18 to 29 in good health and CMV-seropositive. The sequencing sample was made of PBMCs. The J gene is TRBJ1-2, the V gene TRBV25-1; the D is unclear. The CDR3 DNA reads as TGTGCCAGCAGTGAGGCCGGAGGCTATGGCTACACCTTC. Amino acid sequence: CASSEAGGYGYTF.